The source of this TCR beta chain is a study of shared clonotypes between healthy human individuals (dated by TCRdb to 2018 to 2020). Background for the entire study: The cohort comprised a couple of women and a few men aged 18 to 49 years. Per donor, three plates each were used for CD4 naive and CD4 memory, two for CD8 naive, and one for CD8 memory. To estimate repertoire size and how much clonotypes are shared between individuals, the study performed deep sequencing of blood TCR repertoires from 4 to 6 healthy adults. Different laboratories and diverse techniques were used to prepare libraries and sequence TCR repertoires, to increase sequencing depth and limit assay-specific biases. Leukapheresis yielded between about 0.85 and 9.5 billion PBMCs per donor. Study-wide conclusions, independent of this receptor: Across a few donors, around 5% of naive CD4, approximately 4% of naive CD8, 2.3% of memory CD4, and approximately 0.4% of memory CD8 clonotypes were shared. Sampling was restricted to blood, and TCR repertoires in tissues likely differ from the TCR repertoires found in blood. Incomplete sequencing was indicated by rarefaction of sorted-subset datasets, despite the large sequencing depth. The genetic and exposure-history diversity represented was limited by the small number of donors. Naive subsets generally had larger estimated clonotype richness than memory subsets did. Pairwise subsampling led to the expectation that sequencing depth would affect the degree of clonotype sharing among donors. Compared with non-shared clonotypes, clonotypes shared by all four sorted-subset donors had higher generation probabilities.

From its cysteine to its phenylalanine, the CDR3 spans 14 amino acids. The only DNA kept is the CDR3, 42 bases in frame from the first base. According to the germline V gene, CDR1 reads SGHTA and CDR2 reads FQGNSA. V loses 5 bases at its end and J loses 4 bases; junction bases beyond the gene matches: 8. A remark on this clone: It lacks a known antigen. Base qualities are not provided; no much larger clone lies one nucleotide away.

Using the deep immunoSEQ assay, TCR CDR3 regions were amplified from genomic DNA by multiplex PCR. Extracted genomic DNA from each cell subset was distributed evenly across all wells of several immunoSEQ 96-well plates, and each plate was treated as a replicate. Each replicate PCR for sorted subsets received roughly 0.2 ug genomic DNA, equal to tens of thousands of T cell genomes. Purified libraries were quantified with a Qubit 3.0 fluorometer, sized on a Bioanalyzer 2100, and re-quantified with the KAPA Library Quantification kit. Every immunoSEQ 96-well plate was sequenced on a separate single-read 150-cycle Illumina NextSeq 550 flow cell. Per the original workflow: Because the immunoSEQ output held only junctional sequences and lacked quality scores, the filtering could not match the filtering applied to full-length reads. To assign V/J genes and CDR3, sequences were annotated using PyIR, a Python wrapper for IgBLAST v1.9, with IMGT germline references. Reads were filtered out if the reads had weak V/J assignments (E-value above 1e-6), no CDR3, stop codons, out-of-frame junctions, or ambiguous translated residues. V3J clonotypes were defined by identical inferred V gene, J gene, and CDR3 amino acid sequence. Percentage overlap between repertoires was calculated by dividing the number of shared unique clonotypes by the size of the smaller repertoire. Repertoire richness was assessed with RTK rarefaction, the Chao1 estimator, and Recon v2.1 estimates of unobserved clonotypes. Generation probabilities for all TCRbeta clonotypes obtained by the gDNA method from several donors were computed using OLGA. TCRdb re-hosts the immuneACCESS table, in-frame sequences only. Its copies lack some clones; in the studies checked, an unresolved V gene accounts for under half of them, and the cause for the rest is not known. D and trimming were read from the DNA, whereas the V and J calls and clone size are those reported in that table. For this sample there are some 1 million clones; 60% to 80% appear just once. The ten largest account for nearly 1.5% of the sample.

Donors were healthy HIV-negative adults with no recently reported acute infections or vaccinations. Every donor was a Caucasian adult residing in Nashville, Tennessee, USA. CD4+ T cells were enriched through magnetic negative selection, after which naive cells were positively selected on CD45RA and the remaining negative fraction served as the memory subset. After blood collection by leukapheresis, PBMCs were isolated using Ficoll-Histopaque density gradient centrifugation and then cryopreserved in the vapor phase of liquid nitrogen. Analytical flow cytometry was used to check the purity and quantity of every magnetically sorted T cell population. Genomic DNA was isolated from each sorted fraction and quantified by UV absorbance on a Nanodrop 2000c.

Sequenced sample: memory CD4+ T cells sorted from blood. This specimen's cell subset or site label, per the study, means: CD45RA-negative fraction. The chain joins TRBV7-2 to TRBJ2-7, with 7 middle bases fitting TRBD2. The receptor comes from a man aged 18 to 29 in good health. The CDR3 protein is CASSQGAGVYEQYF. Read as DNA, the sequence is TGTGCCAGCAGCCAAGGGGCGGGGGTTTACGAGCAGTACTTC. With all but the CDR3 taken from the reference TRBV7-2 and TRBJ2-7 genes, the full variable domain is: GAGVSQSPSNKVTEKGKDVELRCDPISGHTALYWYRQSLGQGLEFLIYFQGNSAPDKSGLPSDRFSAERTGGSVSTLTIQRTQQEDSAVYLCASSQGAGVYEQYFGPGTRLTVT.